These T cell receptor beta chains were read from a single sample in a study of blood T cell repertoires in COVID-19. The protocol was immunoSEQ multiplex PCR, while the TCRdb copy is restricted to in-frame clones and leaves out a portion. The data show some 120,000 clones, with roughly 84% seen just once and 1.3% to 1.5% held by the top ten. The sample taken for sequencing was peripheral blood. These receptors were collected from a man aged 35 to 55 with acute or convalescent COVID-19. Each CDR3 is given with its conserved first and last residue.

V: TRBV21-1
J: TRBJ2-3
CDR3: CASSKWLERVTDTQYF

V: TRBV7-2
J: TRBJ1-2
CDR3: CASSFDSNYGYTF

V: TRBV7-9
J: TRBJ2-1
CDR3: CASSFASGGARSNEQFF

V: TRBV4-3
J: TRBJ2-7
CDR3: CASSQHGDSAYEQYF

V: TRBV7-2
J: TRBJ1-6
CDR3: CASSLMHRGSSPLHF

V: TRBV4-3
J: TRBJ2-3
CDR3: CASSQILEDTQYF

V: TRBV28
J: TRBJ2-2
CDR3: CASSQTNTGELFF

V: TRBV2
J: TRBJ1-1
CDR3: CASSRTGNMNTEAFF

V: TRBV2
J: TRBJ2-2
CDR3: CASSSSQIRTEGVPNTGELFF

V: TRBV5-1
J: TRBJ2-1
CDR3: CASSSDIPSYNEQFF

V: TRBV10-3
J: TRBJ2-3
CDR3: CAISEGAADTQYF

V: TRBV27
J: TRBJ1-5
CDR3: CASSRFREFNQPQHF

V: TRBV5-5
J: TRBJ1-3
CDR3: CASSFDSSSGNTIYF

V: TRBV3-1/TRBV3-2
J: TRBJ2-7
CDR3: CASSQVAGEGEQYF

V: TRBV5-1
J: TRBJ2-5
CDR3: CASSSFRRGETQYF

V: TRBV28
J: TRBJ2-5
CDR3: CASTLDPTGGEETQYF

V: TRBV12-3/TRBV12-4
J: TRBJ2-1
CDR3: CASSSGRISEQFF

V: TRBV28
J: TRBJ1-4
CDR3: CASSPRQGWREKLFF

V: TRBV2
J: TRBJ1-6
CDR3: CASSDGPGRNSPLHF

V: TRBV12-3/TRBV12-4
J: TRBJ1-1
CDR3: CASSLYRDTEAFF

V: TRBV7-9
J: TRBJ2-1
CDR3: CASSLLAGGGYYNEQFF

V: TRBV18
J: TRBJ2-5
CDR3: CASSPAGLAGQETQYF

V: TRBV5-1
J: TRBJ2-1
CDR3: CASSFGTGRSNEQFF

V: TRBV6-2/TRBV6-3
J: TRBJ1-1
CDR3: CASSSTARKGIIEAFF

V: TRBV5-1
J: TRBJ2-1
CDR3: CASSFWTSGIREQFF

V: TRBV2
J: TRBJ2-1
CDR3: CASSEREWEQFF

V: TRBV5-1
J: TRBJ2-5
CDR3: CASSLVGQGYETQYF

V: TRBV6-5
J: TRBJ2-2
CDR3: CASSYIRTSNTGELFF